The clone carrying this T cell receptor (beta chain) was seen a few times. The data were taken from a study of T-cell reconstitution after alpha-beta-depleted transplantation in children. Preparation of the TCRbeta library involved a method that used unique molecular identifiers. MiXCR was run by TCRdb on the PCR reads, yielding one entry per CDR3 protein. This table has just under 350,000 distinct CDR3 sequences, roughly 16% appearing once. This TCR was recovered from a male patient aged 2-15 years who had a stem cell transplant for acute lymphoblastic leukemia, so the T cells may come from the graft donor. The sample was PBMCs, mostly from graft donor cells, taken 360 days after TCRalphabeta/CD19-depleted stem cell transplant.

As DNA, the CDR3 is TGTGCCAGCACCTTTTACTTTGGACTAGCGGGAGGACGGGATTGGGAGACCCAGTACTTC. Translating it yields CASTFYFGLAGGRDWETQYF. The chain joins TRBV6-2 or TRBV6-3 to TRBJ2-5, with 14 bases matching TRBD2. Per germline, CDR1 MNHEY and CDR2 SVGEGT. This CDR3 comprises 20 residues. Unmatched junction bases numbered 21, after V lost 7 bases and J lost 5 bases.